The clone carrying this T cell receptor beta chain turned up a few times. Sequencing used immunoSEQ multiplex PCR; TCRdb keeps in-frame clones, though not all of them. The sample has roughly 290,000 clones; approximately 90% are singletons. This sample is drawn from a study of blood T cell repertoires in COVID-19. The specimen was PBMCs or T cells enriched from blood (not recorded which). The receptor was isolated from a woman in her thirties or forties who had recovered from COVID-19.

The CDR3: CASSIARASPRYTF. In DNA, the CDR3 is TGTGCCAGTAGTATAGCGAGGGCCAGCCCTCGGTACACCTTC. The rearrangement uses TRBV19 and TRBJ1-2, with no clear D. CDR3 length: 14 residues. Germline CDR1 reads LNHDA; CDR2 reads SQIVND (reference sequence). V was shortened by 1 base and J by 11 bases, with 17 bases between the two germline ends.